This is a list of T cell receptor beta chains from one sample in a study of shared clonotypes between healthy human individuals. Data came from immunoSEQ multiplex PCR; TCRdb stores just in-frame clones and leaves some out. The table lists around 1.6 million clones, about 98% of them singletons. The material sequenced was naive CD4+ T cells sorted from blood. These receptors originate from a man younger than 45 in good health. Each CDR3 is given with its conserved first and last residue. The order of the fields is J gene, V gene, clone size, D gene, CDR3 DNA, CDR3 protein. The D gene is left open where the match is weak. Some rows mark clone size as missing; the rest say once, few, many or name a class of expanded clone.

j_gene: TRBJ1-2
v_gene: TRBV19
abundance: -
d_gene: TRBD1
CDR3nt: TGTGCCAGTAGTATGTTAGGGGGACAGGGGTACTATGGCTACACCTTC
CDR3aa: CASSMLGGQGYYGYTF

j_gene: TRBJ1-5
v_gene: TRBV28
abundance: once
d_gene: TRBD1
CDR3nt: TGTGCCAGCAGTTTAGGGACAGGTGGCAATCAGCCCCAGCATTTT
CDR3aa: CASSLGTGGNQPQHF

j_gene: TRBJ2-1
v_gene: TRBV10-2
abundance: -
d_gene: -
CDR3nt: TGCGCCAGCAGTCCTCACTTGGATGAGCAGTTCTTC
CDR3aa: CASSPHLDEQFF

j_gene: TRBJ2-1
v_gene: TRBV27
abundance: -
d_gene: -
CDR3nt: TGTGCCAGCAGTCGGGGGAGAGAGAATGAGCAGTTCTTC
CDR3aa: CASSRGRENEQFF

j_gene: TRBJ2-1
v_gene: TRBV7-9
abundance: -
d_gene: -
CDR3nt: TGTGCCAGCAGCTTCGGAGTAGTAAACAATGAGCAGTTCTTC
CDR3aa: CASSFGVVNNEQFF

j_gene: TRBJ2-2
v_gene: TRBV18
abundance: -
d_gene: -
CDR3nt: TGTGCCAGCTCACCCTTTCCCAGTAACACCGGGGAGCTGTTTTTT
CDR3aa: CASSPFPSNTGELFF

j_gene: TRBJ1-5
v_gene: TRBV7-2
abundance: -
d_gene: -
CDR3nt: TGTGCCAGCAGCTTAGTTTTTGGGTTGGGTCAGCCCCAGCATTTT
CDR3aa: CASSLVFGLGQPQHF

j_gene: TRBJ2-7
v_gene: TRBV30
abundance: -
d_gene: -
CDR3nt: TGTGCCTGGAGCCACACTCCCTACGAGCAGTACTTC
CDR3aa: CAWSHTPYEQYF

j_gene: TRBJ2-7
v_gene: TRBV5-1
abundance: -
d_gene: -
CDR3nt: TGCGCCAGCAGCTCCCTGCGGGACCGAAGCTCCTACGAGCAGTACTTC
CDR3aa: CASSSLRDRSSYEQYF

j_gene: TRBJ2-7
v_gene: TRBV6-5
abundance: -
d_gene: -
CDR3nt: TGTGCCAGCAGTTACTCAAGGACAACTACCTACGAGCAGTACTTC
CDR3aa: CASSYSRTTTYEQYF

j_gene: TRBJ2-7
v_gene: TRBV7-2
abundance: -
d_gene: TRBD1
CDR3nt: TGTGCCAGCAGCTTAGACGGGGACAGGGCAAGCTACGAGCAGTACTTC
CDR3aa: CASSLDGDRASYEQYF

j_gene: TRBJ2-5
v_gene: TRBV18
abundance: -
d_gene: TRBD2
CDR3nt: TGTGCCAGCTCACCACTCTCCTTGACTAGCGGGAGTCAGACCCAGTACTTC
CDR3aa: CASSPLSLTSGSQTQYF

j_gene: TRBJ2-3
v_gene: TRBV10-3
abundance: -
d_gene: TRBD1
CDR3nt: TGTGCCTCGCACCGGGACAGGGGATCAGATACGCAGTATTTT
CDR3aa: CASHRDRGSDTQYF

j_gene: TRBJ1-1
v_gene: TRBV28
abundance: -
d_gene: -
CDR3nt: TGTGCCAGCTCGGAGGCCACCACTCGGAACACTGAAGCTTTCTTT
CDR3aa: CASSEATTRNTEAFF

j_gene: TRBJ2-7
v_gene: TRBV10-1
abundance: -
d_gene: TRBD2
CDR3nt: TGCGCCAGCAGAGAGGGACTAGCGGGAGAGTATGAGCAGTACTTC
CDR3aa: CASREGLAGEYEQYF

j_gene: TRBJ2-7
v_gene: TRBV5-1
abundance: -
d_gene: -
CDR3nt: TGCGCCAGCAGCTTGGCAACCCACATCCCCTACGCCTACGAGCAGTACTTC
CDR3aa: CASSLATHIPYAYEQYF

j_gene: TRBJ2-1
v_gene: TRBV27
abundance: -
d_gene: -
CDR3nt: TGTGCCAGCAGTTTAGAGGGGGGAGGGCCTTGGTATATCGATGAGCAGTTCTTC
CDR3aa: CASSLEGGGPWYIDEQFF